The 3 T cell receptor beta chains given below trace back to one sample, sequenced in a study of graft-versus-host responses after intestinal transplantation. These receptors' antigens are unknown. Profiled with immunoSEQ multiplex PCR; TCRdb holds only in-frame clones, not every one. The data hold tens of thousands of clones, with 90% observed a single time. The sample in question was unstimulated CD8+ T cells sorted from spleen or lymph node cells, obtained before transplant. These receptors originate from a human donor who was the organ donor for an intestinal transplant.

The rearrangement joins TRBV5-4 to TRBJ2-1; the match to TRBD2 covers 14 bases. J lost 6 bases, V lost 0 bases, and 5 bases had no gene match. The germline CDR1 and CDR2 sequences are SGHNT and YYREEE (reference sequence). This CDR3 has 17 residues. The CDR3 DNA reads TGTGCCAGCAGCTTGGGACTAGCGGGGGGGCCGGGCAATGAGCAGTTCTTC. Amino acid sequence: CASSLGLAGGPGNEQFF. The full variable domain, completed using reference TRBV5-4 and TRBJ2-1, is ETGVTQSPTHLIKTRGQQVTLRCSSQSGHNTVSWYQQALGQGPQFIFQYYREEENGRGNFPPRFSGLQFPNYSSELNVNALELDDSALYLCASSLGLAGGPGNEQFFGPGTRLTVL.

CDR3 residues: CASRRTHSYEQYV. The CDR3 DNA follows: TGTGCCAGCAGACGGACACACTCCTACGAGCAGTACGTC. This chain uses TRBV6-6 with TRBJ2-7; D possibly corresponds to TRBD1 (5 bases). There are 13 residues in the CDR3. The germline V and J ends were trimmed by 6 bases and 0 bases, with 9 bases remaining between them. CDR1 and CDR2 from the germline V gene are MNHNY and SVGAGI (reference sequence).

In DNA form, the CDR3 reads TGTGCCAGTAGTCCCCGGTGGGGACAGGGGGTCCCCTATGGCTACACCTTC. This gives the protein CASSPRWGQGVPYGYTF. J is TRBJ1-2 and V is TRBV19; 11 bases line up with TRBD1. J gave up 4 bases and V 5 bases, and 12 bases lay outside the gene matches. The CDR3 has 17 amino acids. Germline V gene lookup returns CDR1 LNHDA and CDR2 SQIVND (reference sequence).